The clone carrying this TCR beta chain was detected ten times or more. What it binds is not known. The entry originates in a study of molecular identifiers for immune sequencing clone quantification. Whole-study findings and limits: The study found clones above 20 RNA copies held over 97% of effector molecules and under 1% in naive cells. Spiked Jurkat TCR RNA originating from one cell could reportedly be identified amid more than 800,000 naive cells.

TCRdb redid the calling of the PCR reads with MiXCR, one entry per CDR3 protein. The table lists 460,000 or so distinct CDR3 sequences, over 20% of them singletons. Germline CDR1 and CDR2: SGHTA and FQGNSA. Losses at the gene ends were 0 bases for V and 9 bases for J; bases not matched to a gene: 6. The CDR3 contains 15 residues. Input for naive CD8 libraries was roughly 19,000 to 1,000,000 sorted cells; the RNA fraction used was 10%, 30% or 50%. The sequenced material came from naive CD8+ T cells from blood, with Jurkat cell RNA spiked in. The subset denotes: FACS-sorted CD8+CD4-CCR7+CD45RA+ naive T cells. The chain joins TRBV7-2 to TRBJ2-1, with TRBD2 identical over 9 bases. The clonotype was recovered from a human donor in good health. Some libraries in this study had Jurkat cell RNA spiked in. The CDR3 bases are TGTGCCAGCAGCTTAGCTAGCGGGAGCGTAGGTGAGCAGTTCTTC. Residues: CASSLASGSVGEQFF.